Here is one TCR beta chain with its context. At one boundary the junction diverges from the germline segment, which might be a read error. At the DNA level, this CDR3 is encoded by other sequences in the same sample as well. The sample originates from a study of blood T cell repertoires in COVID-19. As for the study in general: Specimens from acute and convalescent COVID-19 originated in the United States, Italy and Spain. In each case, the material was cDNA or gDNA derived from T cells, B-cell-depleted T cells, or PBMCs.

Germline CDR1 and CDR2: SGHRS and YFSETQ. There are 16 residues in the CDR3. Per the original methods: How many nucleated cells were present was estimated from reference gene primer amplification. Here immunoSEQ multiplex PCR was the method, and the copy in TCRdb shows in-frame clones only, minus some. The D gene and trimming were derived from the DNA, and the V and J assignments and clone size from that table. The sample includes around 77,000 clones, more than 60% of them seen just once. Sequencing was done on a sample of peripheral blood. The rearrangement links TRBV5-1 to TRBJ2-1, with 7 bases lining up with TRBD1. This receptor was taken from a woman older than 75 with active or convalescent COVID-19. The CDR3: CASSQQGRTSYNEQFF. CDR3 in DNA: TGCGCTAGCAGCCAACAGGGGCGAACATCCTACAATGAGCAGTTCTTC.